A few counts support the clone carrying this T cell receptor beta chain. What it recognizes is unknown. TCRdb re-called the RT-PCR reads through MiXCR, storing one row per CDR3 protein. The sample lists over 150,000 distinct CDR3 sequences, 13% to 15% occurring once. The source of the sample is a study of response to subunit inactivated influenza vaccine. Study outcomes and limitations: Every seasonal influenza vaccination brings in few new T cells, the authors suggested.

The receptor was isolated from a man over 45 who received an inactivated influenza vaccine. This specimen consisted of CD8+ T cells sorted from PBMCs, obtained 5 to 6 days after vaccination.

The CDR3, as DNA: TGTGCCAGCAGCCCCGGGACAGCCCTAACCATGAACACTGAAGCTTTCTTT. It yields the protein CASSPGTALTMNTEAFF. The V and J genes are TRBV7-6 and TRBJ1-1; 7 nucleotides agree with TRBD1. The ends lost 5 bases at V and 0 bases at J; junction bases unmatched: 12. CDR3 length: 17 amino acids. Germline CDR1 is SGHVS and CDR2 is FNYEAQ.